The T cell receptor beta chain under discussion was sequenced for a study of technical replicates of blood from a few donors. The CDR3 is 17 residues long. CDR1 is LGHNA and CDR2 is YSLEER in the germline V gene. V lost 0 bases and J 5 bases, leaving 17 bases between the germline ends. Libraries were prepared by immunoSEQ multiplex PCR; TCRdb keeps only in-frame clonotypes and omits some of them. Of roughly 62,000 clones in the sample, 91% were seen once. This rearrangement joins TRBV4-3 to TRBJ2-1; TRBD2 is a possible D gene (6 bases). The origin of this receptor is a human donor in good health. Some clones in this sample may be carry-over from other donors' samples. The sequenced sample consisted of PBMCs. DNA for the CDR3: TGCGCCAGCAGCCAAGATTACGGCGGGACGTGGGACAATGAGCAGTTCTTC. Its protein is CASSQDYGGTWDNEQFF.